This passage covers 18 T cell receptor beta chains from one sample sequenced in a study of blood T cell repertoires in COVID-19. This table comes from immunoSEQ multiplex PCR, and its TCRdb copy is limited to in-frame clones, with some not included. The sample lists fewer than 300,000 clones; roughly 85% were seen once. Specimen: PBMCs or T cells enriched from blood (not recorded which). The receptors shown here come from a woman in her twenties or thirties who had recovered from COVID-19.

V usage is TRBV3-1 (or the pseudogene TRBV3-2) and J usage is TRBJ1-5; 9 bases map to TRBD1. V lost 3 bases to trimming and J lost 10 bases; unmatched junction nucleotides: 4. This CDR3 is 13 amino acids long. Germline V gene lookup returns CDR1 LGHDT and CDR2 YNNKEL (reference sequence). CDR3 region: CASSHGTGKPQHF. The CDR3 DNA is TGTGCCAGCAGCCATGGGACAGGGAAACCCCAGCATTTT.

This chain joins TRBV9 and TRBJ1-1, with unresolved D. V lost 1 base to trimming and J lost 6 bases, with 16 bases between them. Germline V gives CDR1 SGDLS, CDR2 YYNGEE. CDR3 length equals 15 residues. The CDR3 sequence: CASSVLGTGWSEAFF. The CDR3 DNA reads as TGTGCCAGCAGCGTACTGGGAACGGGGTGGTCTGAAGCTTTCTTT. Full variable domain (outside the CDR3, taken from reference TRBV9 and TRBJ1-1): DSGVTQTPKHLITATGQRVTLRCSPRSGDLSVYWYQQSLDQGLQFLIQYYNGEERAKGNILERFSAQQFPDLHSELNLSSLELGDSALYFCASSVLGTGWSEAFFGQGTRLTVV.

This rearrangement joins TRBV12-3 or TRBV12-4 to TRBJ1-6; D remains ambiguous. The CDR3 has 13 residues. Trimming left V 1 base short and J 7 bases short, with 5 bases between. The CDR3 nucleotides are TGTGCCAGCAGTTTAGGGAGGAATTCACCCCTCCACTTT. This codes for CASSLGRNSPLHF.

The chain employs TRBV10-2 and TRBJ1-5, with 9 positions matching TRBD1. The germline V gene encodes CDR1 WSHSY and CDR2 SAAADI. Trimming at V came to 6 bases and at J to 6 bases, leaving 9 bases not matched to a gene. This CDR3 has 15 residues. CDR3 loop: CASSDGTGILQPQHF. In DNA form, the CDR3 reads TGCGCCAGCAGCGATGGGACAGGGATTCTTCAGCCCCAGCATTTT.

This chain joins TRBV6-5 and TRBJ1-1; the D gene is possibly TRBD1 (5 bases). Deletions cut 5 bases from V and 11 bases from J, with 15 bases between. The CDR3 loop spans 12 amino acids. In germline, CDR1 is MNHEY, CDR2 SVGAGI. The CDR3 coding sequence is TGTGCCAGCAGTCCCCAGGAACAGGCGGCTTTCTTT. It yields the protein CASSPQEQAAFF.

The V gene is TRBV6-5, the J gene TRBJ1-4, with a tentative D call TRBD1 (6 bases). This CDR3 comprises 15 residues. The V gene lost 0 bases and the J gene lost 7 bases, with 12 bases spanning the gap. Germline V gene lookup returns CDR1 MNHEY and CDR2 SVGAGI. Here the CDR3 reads CASSYSGHSSEKLFF. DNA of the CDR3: TGTGCCAGCAGTTACTCGGGACATTCTAGTGAAAAACTGTTTTTT.

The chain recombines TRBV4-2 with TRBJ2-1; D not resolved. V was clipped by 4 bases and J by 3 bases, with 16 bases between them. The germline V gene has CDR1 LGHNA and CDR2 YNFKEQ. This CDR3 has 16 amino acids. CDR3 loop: CASSPDRMGYYNEQFF. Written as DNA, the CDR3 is TGTGCCAGCAGCCCCGACCGGATGGGCTACTACAATGAGCAGTTCTTC.

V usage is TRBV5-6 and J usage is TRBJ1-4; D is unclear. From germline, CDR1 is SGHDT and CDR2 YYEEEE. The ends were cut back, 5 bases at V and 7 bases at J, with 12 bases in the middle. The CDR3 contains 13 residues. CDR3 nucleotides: TGTGCCAGCAGTAAAGGGAGTGGTGAAAAACTGTTTTTT. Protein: CASSKGSGEKLFF.

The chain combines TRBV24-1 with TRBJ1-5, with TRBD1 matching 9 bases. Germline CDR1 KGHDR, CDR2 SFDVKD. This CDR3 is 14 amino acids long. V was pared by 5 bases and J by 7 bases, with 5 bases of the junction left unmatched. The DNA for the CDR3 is TGTGCCACCAGTGCGGGACAGGGTGGCCAGCCCCAGCATTTT. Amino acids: CATSAGQGGQPQHF.

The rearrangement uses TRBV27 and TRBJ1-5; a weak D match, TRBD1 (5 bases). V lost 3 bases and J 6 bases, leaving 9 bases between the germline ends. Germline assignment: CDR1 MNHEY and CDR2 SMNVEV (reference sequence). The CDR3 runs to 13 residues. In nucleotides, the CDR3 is TGTGCCAGCAGTTTTATGGGGCTTCAGCCCCAGCATTTT. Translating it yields CASSFMGLQPQHF.

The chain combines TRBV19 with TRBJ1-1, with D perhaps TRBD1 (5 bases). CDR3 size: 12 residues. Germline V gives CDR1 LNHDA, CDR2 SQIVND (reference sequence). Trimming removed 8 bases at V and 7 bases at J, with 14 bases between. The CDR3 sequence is CASAGLGFEAFF. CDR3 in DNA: TGTGCCAGTGCGGGACTCGGATTTGAAGCTTTCTTT.

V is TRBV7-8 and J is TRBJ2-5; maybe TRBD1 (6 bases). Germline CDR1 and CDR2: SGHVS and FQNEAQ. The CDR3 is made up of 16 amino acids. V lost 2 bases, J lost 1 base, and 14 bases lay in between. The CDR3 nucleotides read TGTGCCAGCAGCTTAACGACAGGCCTCCTCCAAGAGACCCAGTACTTC. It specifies CASSLTTGLLQETQYF.

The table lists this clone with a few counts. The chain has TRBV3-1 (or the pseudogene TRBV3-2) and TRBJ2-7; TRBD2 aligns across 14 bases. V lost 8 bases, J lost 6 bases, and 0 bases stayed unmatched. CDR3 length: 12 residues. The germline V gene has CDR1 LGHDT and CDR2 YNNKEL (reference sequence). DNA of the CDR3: TGTGCCAGCGGGACTAGCGGGAGCGAGCAGTACTTC. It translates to CASGTSGSEQYF.

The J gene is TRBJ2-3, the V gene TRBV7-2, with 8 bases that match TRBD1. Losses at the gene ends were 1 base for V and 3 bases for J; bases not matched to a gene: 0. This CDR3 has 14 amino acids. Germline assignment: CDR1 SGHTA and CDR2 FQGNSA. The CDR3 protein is CASSLGQGTDTQYF. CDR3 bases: TGTGCCAGCAGCTTAGGACAGGGGACAGATACGCAGTATTTT.

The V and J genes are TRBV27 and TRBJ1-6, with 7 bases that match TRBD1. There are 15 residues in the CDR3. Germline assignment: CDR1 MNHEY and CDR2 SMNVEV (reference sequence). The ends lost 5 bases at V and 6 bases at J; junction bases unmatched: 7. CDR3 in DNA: TGTGCCAGCAGTCTTGACAGGGCTGTTAATTCACCCCTCCACTTT. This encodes CASSLDRAVNSPLHF.

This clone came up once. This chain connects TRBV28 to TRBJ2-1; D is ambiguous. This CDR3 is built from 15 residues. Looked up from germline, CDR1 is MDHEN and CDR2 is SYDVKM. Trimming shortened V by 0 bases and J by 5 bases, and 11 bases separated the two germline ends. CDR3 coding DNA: TGTGCCAGCAGTTTATGGACATCGAAACACAATGAGCAGTTCTTC. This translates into CASSLWTSKHNEQFF. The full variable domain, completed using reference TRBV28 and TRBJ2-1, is DVKVTQSSRYLVKRTGEKVFLECVQDMDHENMFWYRQDPGLGLRLIYFSYDVKMKEKGDIPEGYSVSREKKERFSLILESASTNQTSMYLCASSLWTSKHNEQFFGPGTRLTVL.

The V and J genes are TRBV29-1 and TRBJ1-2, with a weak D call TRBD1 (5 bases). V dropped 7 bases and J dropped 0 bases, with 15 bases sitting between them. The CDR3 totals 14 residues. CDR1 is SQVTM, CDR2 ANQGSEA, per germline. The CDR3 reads CSAPWGGANYGYTF. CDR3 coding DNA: TGCAGCGCTCCCTGGGGGGGGGCTAACTATGGCTACACCTTC.

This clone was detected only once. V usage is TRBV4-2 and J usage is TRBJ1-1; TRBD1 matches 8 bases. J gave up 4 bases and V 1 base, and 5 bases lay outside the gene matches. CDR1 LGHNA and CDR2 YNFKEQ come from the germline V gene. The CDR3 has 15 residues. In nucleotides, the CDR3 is TGTGCCAGCAGCCAAGGGGACGACAGGGGCACTGAAGCTTTCTTT. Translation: CASSQGDDRGTEAFF.